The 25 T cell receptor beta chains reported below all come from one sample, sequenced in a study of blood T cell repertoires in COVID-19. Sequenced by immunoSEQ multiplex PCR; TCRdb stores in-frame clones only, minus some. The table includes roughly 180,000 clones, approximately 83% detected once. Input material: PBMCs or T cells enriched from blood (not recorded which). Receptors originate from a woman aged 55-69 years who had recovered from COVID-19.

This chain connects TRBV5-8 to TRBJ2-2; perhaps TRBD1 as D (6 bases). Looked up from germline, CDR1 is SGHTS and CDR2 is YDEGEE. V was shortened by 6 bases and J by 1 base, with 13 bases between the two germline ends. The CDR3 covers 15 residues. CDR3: CASIDGQKNTGELFF. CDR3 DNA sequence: TGTGCCAGCATCGACGGACAGAAGAACACCGGGGAGCTGTTTTTT.

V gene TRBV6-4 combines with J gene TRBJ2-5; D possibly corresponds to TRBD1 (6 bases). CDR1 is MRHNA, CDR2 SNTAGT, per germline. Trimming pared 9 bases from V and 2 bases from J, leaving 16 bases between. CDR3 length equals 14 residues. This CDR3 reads CASPRLGAQETQYF. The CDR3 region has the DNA TGTGCCAGTCCCAGACTGGGGGCACAAGAGACCCAGTACTTC.

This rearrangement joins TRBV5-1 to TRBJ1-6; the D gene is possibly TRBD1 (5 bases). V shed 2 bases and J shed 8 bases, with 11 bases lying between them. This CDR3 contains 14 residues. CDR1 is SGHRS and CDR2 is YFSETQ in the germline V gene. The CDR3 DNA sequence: TGCGCCAGCAGCTTCCGCTGGGGGGATTCACCCCTCCACTTT. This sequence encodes CASSFRWGDSPLHF.

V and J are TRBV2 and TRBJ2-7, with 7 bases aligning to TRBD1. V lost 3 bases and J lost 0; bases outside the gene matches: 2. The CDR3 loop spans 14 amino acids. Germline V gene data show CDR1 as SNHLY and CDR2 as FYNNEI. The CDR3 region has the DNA TGTGCCAGCAGTGAGGACAGGAGCTCCTACGAGCAGTACTTC. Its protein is CASSEDRSSYEQYF.

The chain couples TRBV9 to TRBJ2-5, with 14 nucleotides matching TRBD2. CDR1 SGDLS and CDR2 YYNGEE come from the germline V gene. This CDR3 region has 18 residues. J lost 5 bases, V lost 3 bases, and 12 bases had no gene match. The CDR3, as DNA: TGTGCCAGCAGCGCCTTTCCTGGACTAGCGGGGGGAGGGGAGACCCAGTACTTC. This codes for CASSAFPGLAGGGETQYF.

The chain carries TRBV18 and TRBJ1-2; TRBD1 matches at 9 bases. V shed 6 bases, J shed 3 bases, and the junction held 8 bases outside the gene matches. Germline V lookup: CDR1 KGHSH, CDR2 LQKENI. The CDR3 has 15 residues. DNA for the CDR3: TGTGCCAGCTCTCTTTCCGGGACAGGGCACTATGGCTACACCTTC. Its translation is CASSLSGTGHYGYTF.

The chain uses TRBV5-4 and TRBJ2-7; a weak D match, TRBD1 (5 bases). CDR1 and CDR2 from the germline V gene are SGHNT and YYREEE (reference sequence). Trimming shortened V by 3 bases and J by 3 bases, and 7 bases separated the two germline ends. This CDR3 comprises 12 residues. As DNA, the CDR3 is TGTGCCAGCAGCTCTGACAGCTACGAGCAGTACTTC. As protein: CASSSDSYEQYF. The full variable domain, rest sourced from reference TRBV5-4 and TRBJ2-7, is ETGVTQSPTHLIKTRGQQVTLRCSSQSGHNTVSWYQQALGQGPQFIFQYYREEENGRGNFPPRFSGLQFPNYSSELNVNALELDDSALYLCASSSDSYEQYFGPGTRLTVT.

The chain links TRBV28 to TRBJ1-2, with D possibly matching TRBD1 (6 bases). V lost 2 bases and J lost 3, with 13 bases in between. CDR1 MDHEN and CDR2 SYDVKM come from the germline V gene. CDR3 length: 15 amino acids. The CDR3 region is CASSLVGQKDYGYTF. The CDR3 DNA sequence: TGTGCCAGCAGTTTAGTAGGACAGAAGGACTATGGCTACACCTTC.

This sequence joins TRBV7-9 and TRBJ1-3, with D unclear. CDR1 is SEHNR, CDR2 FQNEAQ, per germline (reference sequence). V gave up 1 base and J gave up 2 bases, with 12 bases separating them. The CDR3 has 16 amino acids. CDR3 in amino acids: CASSLVGRDPGNTIYF. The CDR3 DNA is TGTGCCAGCAGCTTAGTGGGGAGAGATCCTGGAAACACCATATATTTT. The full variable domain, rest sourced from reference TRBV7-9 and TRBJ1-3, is DTGVSQNPRHKITKRGQNVTFRCDPISEHNRLYWYRQTLGQGPEFLTYFQNEAQLEKSRLLSDRFSAERPKGSFSTLEIQRTEQGDSAMYLCASSLVGRDPGNTIYFGEGSWLTVV.

CDR3 sequence reads: CASSLTGVNSPLHF. In DNA form, the CDR3 reads TGTGCCAGCAGCTTGACAGGTGTAAATTCACCCCTCCACTTT. The rearrangement joins TRBV11-2 to TRBJ1-6; D perhaps matches TRBD1 (6 bases). In germline, CDR1 is SGHAT, CDR2 FQNNGV. The CDR3 contains 14 residues. V shed 3 bases and J shed 7 bases, with 10 bases lying between them.

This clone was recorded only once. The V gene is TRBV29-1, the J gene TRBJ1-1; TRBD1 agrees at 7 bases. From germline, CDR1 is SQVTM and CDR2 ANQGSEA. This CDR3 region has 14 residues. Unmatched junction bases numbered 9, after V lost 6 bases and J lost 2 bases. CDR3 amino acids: CSVTQGSLNTEAFF. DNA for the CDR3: TGCAGCGTAACACAGGGGTCCCTAAACACTGAAGCTTTCTTT.

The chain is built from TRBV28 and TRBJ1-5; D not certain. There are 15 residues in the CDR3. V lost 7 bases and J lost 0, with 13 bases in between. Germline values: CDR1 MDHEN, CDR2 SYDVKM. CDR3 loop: CASIVAGYSNQPQHF. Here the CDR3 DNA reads TGTGCCAGCATAGTGGCGGGGTATAGCAATCAGCCCCAGCATTTT.

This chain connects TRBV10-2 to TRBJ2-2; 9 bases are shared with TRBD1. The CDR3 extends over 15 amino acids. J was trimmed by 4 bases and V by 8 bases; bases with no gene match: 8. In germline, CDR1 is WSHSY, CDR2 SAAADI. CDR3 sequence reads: CASSLDRGRTGELFF. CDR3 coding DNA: TGCGCCAGCTCGTTGGACAGGGGCCGCACCGGGGAGCTGTTTTTT.

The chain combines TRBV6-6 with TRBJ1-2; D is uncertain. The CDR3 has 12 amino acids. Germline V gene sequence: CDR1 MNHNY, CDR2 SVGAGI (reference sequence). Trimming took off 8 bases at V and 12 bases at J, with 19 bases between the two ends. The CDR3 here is CASQRETDGNTF. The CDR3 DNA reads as TGTGCCAGCCAAAGGGAGACCGACGGTAACACCTTC.

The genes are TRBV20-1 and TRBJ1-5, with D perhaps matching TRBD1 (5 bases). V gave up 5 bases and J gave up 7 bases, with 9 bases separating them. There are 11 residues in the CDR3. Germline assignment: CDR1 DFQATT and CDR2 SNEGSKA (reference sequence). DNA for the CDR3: TGCAGTGCTGGGGGGGGGCAGCCCCAGCATTTT. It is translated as CSAGGGQPQHF.

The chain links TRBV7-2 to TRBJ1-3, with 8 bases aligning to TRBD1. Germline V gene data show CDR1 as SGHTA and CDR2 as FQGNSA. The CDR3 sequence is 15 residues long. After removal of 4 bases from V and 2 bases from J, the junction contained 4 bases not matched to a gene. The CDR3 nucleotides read TGTGCCAGCAGCTCACAGGGGGGAACTGGAAACACCATATATTTT. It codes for CASSSQGGTGNTIYF.

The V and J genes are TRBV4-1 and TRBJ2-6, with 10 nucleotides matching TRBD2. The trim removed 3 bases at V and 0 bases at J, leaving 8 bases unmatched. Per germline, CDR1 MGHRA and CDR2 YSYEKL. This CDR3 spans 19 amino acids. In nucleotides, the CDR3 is TGCGCCAGCAGCCAGGGCCTAGCGGGGGCCTACTCTGGGGCCAACGTCCTGACTTTC. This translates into CASSQGLAGAYSGANVLTF.

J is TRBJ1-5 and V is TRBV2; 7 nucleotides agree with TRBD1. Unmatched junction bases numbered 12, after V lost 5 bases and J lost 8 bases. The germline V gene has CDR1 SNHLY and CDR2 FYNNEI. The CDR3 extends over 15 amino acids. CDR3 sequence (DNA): TGTGCCAGCAGTCAGGAGGGGGCGGCCATAGAGCCCCAGCATTTT. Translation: CASSQEGAAIEPQHF.

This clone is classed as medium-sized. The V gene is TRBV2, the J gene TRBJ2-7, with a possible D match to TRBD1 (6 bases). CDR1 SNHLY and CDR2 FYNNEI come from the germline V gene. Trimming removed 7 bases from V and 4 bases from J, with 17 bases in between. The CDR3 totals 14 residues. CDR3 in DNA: TGTGCCAGCAAGGGGGTTTCAGACTCTTACGAGCAGTACTTC. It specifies CASKGVSDSYEQYF.

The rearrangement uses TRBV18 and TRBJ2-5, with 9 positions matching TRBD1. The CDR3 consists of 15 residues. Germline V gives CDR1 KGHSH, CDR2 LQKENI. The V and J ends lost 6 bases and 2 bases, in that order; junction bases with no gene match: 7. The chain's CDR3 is CASSRTGAGQETQYF. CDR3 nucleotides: TGTGCCAGCTCCAGGACAGGGGCGGGACAAGAGACCCAGTACTTC.

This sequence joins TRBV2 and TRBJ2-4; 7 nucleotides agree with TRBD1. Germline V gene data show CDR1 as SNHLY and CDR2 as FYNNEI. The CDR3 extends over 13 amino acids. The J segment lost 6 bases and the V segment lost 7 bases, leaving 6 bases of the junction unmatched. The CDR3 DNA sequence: TGTGCCAGCACCGAGGGGGCCCCAAACATTCAGTACTTC. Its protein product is CASTEGAPNIQYF.

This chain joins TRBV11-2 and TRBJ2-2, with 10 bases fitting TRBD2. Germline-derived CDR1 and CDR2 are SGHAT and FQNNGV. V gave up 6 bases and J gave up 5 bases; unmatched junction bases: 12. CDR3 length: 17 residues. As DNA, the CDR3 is TGTGCCAGCAGTGATTCCCCGCTAGCGGGGGTTACCGGGGAGCTGTTTTTT. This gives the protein CASSDSPLAGVTGELFF.

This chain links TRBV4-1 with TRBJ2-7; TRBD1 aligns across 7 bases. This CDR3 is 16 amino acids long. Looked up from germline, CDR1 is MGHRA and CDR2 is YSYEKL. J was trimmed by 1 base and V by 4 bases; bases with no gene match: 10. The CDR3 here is CASSPRGTGVSYEQYF. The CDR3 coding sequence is TGCGCCAGCAGCCCTCGGGGAACAGGGGTGTCCTACGAGCAGTACTTC.

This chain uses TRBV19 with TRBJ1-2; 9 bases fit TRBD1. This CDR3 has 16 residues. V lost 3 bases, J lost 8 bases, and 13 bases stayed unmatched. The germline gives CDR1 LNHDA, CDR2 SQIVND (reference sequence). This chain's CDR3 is CASSMSRPGTGNGYTF. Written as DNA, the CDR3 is TGTGCCAGTAGTATGTCTCGTCCCGGGACAGGGAACGGCTACACCTTC.

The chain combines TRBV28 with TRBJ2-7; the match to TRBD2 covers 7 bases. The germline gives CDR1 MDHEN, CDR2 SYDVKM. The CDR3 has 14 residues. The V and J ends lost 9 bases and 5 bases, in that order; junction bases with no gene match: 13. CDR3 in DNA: TGTGCCAGTTTAGCGGGCGCTTCGAGGGACGAGCAGTACTTC. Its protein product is CASLAGASRDEQYF.